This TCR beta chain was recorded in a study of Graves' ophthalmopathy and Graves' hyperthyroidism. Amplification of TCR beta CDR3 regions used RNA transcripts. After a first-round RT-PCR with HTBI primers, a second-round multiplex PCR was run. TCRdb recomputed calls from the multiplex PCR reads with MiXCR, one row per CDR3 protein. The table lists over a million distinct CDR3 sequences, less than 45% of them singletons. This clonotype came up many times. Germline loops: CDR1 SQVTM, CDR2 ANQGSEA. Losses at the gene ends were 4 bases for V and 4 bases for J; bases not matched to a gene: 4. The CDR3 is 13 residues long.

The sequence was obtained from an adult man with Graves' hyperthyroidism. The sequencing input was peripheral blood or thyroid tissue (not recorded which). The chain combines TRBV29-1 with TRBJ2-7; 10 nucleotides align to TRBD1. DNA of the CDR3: TGCAGCGTTGTCTCGGACAGGGGGTACGAGCAGTACTTC. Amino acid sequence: CSVVSDRGYEQYF.